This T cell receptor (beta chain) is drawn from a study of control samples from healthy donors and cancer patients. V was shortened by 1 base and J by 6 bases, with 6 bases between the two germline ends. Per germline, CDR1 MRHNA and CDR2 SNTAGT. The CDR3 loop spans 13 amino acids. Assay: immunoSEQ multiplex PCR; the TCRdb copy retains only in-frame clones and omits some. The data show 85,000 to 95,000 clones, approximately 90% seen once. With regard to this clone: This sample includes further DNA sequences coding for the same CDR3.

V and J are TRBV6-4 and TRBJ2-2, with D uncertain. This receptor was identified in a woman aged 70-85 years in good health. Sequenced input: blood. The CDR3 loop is CASSDWGSGELFF. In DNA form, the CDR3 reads TGTGCCAGCAGTGACTGGGGTTCCGGGGAGCTGTTTTTT.